The count of the clone carrying this TCR beta chain is one. Antigen unknown. This sample was taken from a study of cytomegalovirus exposure and HLA in healthy donors. Broader study findings: CMV serostatus stood as the only immune exposure information on hand.

Germline CDR1 and CDR2: MNHEY and SVGAGI. Deletions cut 6 bases from V and 7 bases from J, with 20 bases between. CDR3 length equals 15 residues. The PCR had 60 Vbeta and 13 Jbeta primers. Some clones are missing from TCRdb's copy, which holds only in-frame ones; the method was immunoSEQ multiplex PCR. The sample carries under 130,000 clones, less than 80% recorded once. V usage is TRBV6-5 and J usage is TRBJ2-3; a weak D match, TRBD2 (6 bases). Sequences were obtained from PBMCs. The receptor comes from a woman aged 40 to 49 in good health and CMV-seronegative. The CDR3 DNA is TGTGCCAGCAGAAGATACCGGGACTCCTTGAATACGCAGTATTTT. This codes for CASRRYRDSLNTQYF.